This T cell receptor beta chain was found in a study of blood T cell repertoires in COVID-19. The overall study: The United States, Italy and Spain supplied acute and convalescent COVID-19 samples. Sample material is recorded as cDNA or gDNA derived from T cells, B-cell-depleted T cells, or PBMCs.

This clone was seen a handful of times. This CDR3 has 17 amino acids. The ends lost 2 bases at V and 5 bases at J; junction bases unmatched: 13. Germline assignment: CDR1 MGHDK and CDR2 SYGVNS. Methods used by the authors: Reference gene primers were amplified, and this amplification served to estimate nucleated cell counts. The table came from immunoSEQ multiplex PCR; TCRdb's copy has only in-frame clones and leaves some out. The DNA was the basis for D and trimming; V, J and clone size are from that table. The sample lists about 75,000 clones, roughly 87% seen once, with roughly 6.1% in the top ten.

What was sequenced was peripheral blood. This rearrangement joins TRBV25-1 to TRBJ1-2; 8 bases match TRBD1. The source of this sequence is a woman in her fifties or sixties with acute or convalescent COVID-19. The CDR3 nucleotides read TGTGCCAGCAGTGAAGCCCCCGGACAGGGATTTTCATATGGCTACACCTTC. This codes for CASSEAPGQGFSYGYTF.